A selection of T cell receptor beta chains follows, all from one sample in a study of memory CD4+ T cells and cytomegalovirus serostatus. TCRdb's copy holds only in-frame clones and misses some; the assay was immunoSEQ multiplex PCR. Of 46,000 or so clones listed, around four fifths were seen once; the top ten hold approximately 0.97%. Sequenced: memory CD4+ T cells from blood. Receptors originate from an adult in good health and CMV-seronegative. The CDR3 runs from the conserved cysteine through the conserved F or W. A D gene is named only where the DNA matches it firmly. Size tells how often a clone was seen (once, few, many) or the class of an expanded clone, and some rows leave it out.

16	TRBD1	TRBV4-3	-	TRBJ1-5	TGCGCCAGCAGCCAAGATTGGGACAGGGCCGGGCAGCCCCAGCATTTT	CASSQDWDRAGQPQHF
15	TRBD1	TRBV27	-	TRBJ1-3	TGTGCCAGCAGTTTCAGGGGGAACTCTGGAAACACCATATATTTT	CASSFRGNSGNTIYF
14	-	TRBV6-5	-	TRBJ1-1	TGTGCCAGCAGTTACAGGGGCGTGGGGCCTCGAGCTTTCTTT	CASSYRGVGPRAFF
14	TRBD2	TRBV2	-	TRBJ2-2	TGTGCCAGCAGTGTTGCGGGGGGCACCGGGGAGCTGTTTTTT	CASSVAGGTGELFF
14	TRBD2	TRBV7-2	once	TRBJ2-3	TGTGCCAGCCATCCCGGACTAGCCGCAGATACGCAGTATTTT	CASHPGLAADTQYF
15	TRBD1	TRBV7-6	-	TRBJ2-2	TGTGCCAGCAGCTCCCGGGACAGGGTTCCCGGGGAGCTGTTTTTT	CASSSRDRVPGELFF
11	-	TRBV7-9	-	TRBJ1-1	TGTGCCAGCACCTCGAGGTCTGAAGCTTTCTTT	CASTSRSEAFF
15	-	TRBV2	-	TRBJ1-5	TGTGCCAGCAGTGCGGAGGGGAATAGCAATCAGCCCCAGCATTTT	CASSAEGNSNQPQHF
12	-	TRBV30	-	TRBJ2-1	TGTGCCTGGGGTACAAAAAACAATGAGCAGTTCTTC	CAWGTKNNEQFF
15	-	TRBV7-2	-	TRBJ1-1	TGTGCCAGCAGTGTAGAGGACGGAAGGAACACTGAAGCTTTCTTT	CASSVEDGRNTEAFF
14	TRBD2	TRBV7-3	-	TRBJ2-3	TGTGCCAGCAGCCCGGGGGGGCGGACAGATACGCAGTATTTT	CASSPGGRTDTQYF
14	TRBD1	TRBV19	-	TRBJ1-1	TGTGCCAGTAGTCGCCGACAGGGGCCCACTGAAGCTTTCTTT	CASSRRQGPTEAFF
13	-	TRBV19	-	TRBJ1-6	TGTGCCAGTAGTATAAGGAGTAATTCACCCCTCCACTTT	CASSIRSNSPLHF
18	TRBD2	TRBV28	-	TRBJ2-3	TGTGCCAGCAGTTTATATGGGACTAGCGGGGCTCGCACAGATACGCAGTATTTT	CASSLYGTSGARTDTQYF
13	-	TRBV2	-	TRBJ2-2	TGTGCCAGCAGTGAATCTTGGGCCGGGGAGCTGTTTTTT	CASSESWAGELFF
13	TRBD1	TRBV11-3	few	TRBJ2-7	TGTGCCAGCAGCCAGACAGGGGGTGGCGAGCAGTACTTC	CASSQTGGGEQYF
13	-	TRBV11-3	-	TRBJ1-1	TGTGCCAGCAGCTTGGGGGTGAACACTGAAGCTTTCTTT	CASSLGVNTEAFF
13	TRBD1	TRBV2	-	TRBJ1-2	TGTGCCAGCAGCTCCAGGGGGCTGGATGGCTACACCTTC	CASSSRGLDGYTF
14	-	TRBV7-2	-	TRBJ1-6	TGTGCCAGCAGGCCGGGACACCATAATTCACCCCTCCACTTT	CASRPGHHNSPLHF
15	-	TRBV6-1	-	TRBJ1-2	TGTGCCAGCAGTGAACAGCAGGGACGCAGCTATGGCTACACCTTC	CASSEQQGRSYGYTF
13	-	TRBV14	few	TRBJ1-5	TGTGCCAGCAGCCAAGATTTCGAAGGGGCCCAGCATTTT	CASSQDFEGAQHF
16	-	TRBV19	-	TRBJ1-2	TGTGCCAGTAGTATATCCCCGGACGGGGCTAACTATGGCTACACCTTC	CASSISPDGANYGYTF
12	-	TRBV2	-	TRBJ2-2	TGTGCCAGCCCTAACCCCACCGGGGAGCTGTTTTTT	CASPNPTGELFF
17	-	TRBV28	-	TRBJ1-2	TGTGCCAGCAGCAGTTTTGGGGTGGAGGGGGTCGGCTATGGCTACACCTTC	CASSSFGVEGVGYGYTF
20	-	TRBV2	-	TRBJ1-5	TGTGCCAGCAGTGAAAGGGTGAACCCCCTTGGGGTATATAGCAATCAGCCCCAGCATTTT	CASSERVNPLGVYSNQPQHF
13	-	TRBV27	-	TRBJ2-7	TGTGCCAGCAGTTTTATGATTAACTACGAGCAGTACTTC	CASSFMINYEQYF
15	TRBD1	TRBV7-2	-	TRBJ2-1	TGTGCCAGCAGCGCGACAGGGGACCACTACAATGAGCAGTTCTTC	CASSATGDHYNEQFF
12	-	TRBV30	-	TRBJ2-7	TGTGCCTGGAGTACAGGGTTCTACGAGCAGTACTTC	CAWSTGFYEQYF
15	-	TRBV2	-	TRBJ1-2	TGTGCCAGCAGCGAACAGGGCTCCCCTGTTTATGGCTACACCTTC	CASSEQGSPVYGYTF
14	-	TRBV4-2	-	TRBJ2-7	TGTGCCAGCAGCCAGGGGGGGCTTCTAGACGAGCAGTACTTC	CASSQGGLLDEQYF
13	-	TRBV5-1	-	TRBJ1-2	TGCGCCAGCAGCTTGGCGGACAGCGATGGCTACACCTTC	CASSLADSDGYTF
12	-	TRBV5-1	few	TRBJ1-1	TGCGCCAGCAGCTTGATGGAGGGGGAAGCTTTCTTT	CASSLMEGEAFF
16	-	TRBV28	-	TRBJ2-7	TGTGCCAGCAGACCCTCCGGCGGGGACCCGCCTAAGGAGCAGTACTTC	CASRPSGGDPPKEQYF
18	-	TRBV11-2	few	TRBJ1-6	TGTGCCAGCAGCTCGGCTCTCCGGGGGAGCTCCTATAATTCACCCCTCCACTTT	CASSSALRGSSYNSPLHF
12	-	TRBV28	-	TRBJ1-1	TGTGCCAGCAGACCTACCACAGGAGAAGCTTTCTTT	CASRPTTGEAFF
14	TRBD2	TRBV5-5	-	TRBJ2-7	TGTGCCAGCAGCCGGACTAGCGCGCCCTACGAGCAGTACTTC	CASSRTSAPYEQYF
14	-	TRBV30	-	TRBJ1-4	TGTGCCTGGAGTGTAGGGGCAACTAATGAAAAACTGTTTTTT	CAWSVGATNEKLFF
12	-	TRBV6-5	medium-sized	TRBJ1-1	TGTGCCAGCAGGACATCAGGCGCTGAAGCTTTCTTT	CASRTSGAEAFF
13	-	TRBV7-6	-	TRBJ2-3	TGTGCCAGCAGCCCACGAGGTGCAGATACGCAGTATTTT	CASSPRGADTQYF
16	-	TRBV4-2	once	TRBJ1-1	TGTGCCAGCAGCCAAGGGGGGAGAGGGACCTTCACTGAAGCTTTCTTT	CASSQGGRGTFTEAFF
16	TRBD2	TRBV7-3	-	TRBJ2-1	TGTGCCAGCAGCTTCGCCCGGACTAGCGGGTACAATGAGCAGTTCTTC	CASSFARTSGYNEQFF
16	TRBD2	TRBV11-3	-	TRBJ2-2	TGTGCCAGCAGCCTCCCTAGCGGCCGTAACACCGGGGAGCTGTTTTTT	CASSLPSGRNTGELFF
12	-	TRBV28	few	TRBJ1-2	TGTGCCAGCCTCAGCGGAGAATCCGGCTACACCTTC	CASLSGESGYTF
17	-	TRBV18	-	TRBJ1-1	TGTGCCAGCTCACCAATCTGGGGGGCGCGATCGGGCACTGAAGCTTTCTTT	CASSPIWGARSGTEAFF